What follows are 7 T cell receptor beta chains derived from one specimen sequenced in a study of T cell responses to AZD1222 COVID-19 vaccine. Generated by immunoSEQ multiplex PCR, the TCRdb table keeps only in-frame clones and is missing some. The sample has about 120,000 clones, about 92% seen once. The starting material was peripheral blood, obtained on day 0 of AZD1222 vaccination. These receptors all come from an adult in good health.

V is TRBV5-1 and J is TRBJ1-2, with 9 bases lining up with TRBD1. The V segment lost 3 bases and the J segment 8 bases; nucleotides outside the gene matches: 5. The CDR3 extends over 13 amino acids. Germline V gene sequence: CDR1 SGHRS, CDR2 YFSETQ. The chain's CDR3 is CASSWGQGNGYTF. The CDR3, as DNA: TGCGCCAGCAGCTGGGGACAGGGAAACGGCTACACCTTC.

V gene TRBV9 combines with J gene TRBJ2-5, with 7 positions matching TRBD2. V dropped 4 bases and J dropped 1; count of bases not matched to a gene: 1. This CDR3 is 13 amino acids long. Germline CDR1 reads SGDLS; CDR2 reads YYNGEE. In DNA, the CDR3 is TGTGCCAGCAGCCCTAGCGGCCAAGAGACCCAGTACTTC. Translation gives CASSPSGQETQYF.

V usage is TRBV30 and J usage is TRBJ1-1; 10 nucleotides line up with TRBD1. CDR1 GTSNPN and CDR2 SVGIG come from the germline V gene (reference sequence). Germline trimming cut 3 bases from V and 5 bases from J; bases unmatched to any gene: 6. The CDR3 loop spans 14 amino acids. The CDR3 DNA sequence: TGTGCCTGGAGGACAGGGGGCCTTCGGACTGAAGCTTTCTTT. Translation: CAWRTGGLRTEAFF. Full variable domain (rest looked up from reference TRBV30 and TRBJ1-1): SQTIHQWPATLVQPVGSPLSLECTVEGTSNPNLYWYRQAAGRGLQLLFYSVGIGQISSEVPQNLSASRPQDRQFILSSKKLLLSDSGFYLCAWRTGGLRTEAFFGQGTRLTVV.

The CDR3 loop reads CACSVELSEQYF. The CDR3 coding sequence is TGTGCCTGCTCTGTTGAACTTTCCGAGCAGTACTTC. V usage is TRBV30 and J usage is TRBJ2-7; no clear D gene. V was clipped by 6 bases and J by 6 bases, with 15 bases between them. CDR3 size: 12 residues. Germline CDR1 GTSNPN, CDR2 SVGIG (reference sequence).

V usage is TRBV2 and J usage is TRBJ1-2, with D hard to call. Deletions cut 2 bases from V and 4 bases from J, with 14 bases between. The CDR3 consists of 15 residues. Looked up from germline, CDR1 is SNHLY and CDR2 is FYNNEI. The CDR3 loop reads CASSELKSRTYGYTF. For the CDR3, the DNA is TGTGCCAGCAGTGAACTAAAGTCCCGGACCTATGGCTACACCTTC.

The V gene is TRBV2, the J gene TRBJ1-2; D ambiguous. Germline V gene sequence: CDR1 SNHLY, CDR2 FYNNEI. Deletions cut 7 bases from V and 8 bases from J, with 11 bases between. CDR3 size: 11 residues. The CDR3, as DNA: TGTGCCAGCATGAGAACCCAAGGCTACACCTTC. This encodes CASMRTQGYTF.

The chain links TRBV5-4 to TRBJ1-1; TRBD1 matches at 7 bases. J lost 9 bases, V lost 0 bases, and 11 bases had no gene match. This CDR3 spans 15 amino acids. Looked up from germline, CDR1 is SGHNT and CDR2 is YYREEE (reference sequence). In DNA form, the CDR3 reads TGTGCCAGCAGCTTGGAGGGGACAGCAATTAGGAAAGCTTTCTTT. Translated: CASSLEGTAIRKAFF.